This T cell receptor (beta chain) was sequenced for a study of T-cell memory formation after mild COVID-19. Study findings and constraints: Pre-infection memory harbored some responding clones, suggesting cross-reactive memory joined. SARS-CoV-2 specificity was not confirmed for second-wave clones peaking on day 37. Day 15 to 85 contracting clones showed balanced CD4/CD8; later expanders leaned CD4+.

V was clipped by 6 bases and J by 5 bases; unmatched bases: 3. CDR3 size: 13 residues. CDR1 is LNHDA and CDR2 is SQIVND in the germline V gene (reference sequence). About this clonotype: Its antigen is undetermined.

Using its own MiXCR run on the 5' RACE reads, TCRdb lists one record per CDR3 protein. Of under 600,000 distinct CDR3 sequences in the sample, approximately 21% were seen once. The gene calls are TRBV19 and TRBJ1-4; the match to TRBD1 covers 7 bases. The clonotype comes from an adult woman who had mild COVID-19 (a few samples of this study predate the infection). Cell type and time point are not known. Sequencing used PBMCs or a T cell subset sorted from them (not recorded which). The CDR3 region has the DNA TGTGCCAGTAGAACGACAGGGAATGAAAAACTGTTTTTT. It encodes CASRTTGNEKLFF.